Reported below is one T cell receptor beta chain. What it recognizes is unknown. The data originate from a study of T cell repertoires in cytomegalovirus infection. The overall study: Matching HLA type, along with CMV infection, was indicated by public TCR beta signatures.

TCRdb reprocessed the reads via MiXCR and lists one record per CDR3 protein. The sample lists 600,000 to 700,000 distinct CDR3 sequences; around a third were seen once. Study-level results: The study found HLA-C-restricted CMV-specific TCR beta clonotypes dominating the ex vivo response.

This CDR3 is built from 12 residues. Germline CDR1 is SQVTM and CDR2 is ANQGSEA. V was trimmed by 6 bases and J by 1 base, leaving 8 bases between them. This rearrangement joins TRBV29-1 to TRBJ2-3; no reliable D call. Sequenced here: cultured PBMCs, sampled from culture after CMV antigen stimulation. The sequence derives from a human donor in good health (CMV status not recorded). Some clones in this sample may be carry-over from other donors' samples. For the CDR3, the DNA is TGCAGCGTAGGACCTGGCACAGATACGCAGTATTTT. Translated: CSVGPGTDTQYF.